Listed below are T cell receptor beta chains from one sample, sequenced in a study of cytomegalovirus exposure and HLA in healthy donors. Only in-frame clones appear in the TCRdb table, and some are missing; sequencing was by immunoSEQ multiplex PCR. The profile shows more than 85,000 clones, roughly three quarters of them singletons. What was sequenced was PBMCs. The source of these receptors is a male donor in good health and CMV-seropositive. Both conserved end residues are part of each CDR3. Fields, in order: clone size, D gene, V gene, J gene, CDR3 protein, CDR3 DNA. D genes are given only for firm matches. Some rows have no size entry. The others give once, few or many, or a class for an expanded clone.

few	TRBD1	TRBV7-9	TRBJ2-7	CASSLPGTGTYEQYF	TGTGCCAGCAGCTTACCGGGGACAGGGACCTACGAGCAGTACTTC
-	-	TRBV30	TRBJ1-1	CAWSVSAMNTEAFF	TGTGCCTGGAGTGTATCTGCTATGAACACTGAAGCTTTCTTT
-	-	TRBV5-1	TRBJ2-7	CASSLTRGPTYEQYF	TGCGCCAGCAGCTTGACGCGGGGACCGACCTACGAGCAGTACTTC
-	TRBD2	TRBV6-5	TRBJ2-7	CASSYSGGSYEQYF	TGTGCCAGCAGTTATAGCGGGGGATCCTACGAGCAGTACTTC
-	TRBD1	TRBV7-2	TRBJ1-2	CASSPGQGLGYTF	TGTGCCAGCAGCCCGGGACAGGGGCTCGGCTACACCTTC
-	-	TRBV2	TRBJ1-1	CASRLQGLNTEAFF	TGTGCCAGCAGGTTACAGGGACTGAACACTGAAGCTTTCTTT
-	TRBD1	TRBV7-2	TRBJ2-5	CASSPIDRGRGETQYF	TGTGCCAGCAGCCCAATTGACAGGGGGAGGGGGGAGACCCAGTACTTC
once	TRBD1	TRBV5-4	TRBJ1-1	CASSFLDRGQTEAFF	TGTGCCAGCAGTTTCCTGGACAGGGGGCAGACTGAAGCTTTCTTT
few	-	TRBV5-1	TRBJ1-1	CASSLEQGGTEAFF	TGCGCCAGCAGCTTGGAGCAGGGTGGCACTGAAGCTTTCTTT
-	-	TRBV12-5	TRBJ1-1	CASGTGVNTEAFF	TGTGCTAGTGGGACAGGTGTGAACACTGAAGCTTTCTTT
-	-	TRBV27	TRBJ1-1	CASSLREDTEAFF	TGTGCCAGCAGTTTACGGGAGGACACTGAAGCTTTCTTT
-	-	TRBV9	TRBJ1-2	CASSVDPGSSYGYTF	TGTGCCAGCAGTGTAGACCCCGGGAGTTCCTATGGCTACACCTTC
few	TRBD1	TRBV28	TRBJ1-1	CASSLGTAWGRTEAFF	TGTGCCAGCAGTTTGGGGACAGCGTGGGGGAGGACTGAAGCTTTCTTT
-	-	TRBV30	TRBJ1-2	CAWSVLEGYTF	TGTGCCTGGAGTGTACTTGAAGGCTACACCTTC
-	TRBD2	TRBV4-3	TRBJ2-3	CAAAFRRASGGTDTQYF	TGCGCCGCCGCTTTTAGGAGGGCTAGCGGGGGGACAGATACGCAGTATTTT
-	-	TRBV19	TRBJ1-2	CASSKGRNYGYTF	TGTGCCAGTAGTAAAGGCAGGAACTATGGCTACACCTTC
-	TRBD1	TRBV10-3	TRBJ1-1	CAVSGQGENTEAFF	TGTGCCGTATCGGGACAGGGCGAAAACACTGAAGCTTTCTTT
-	TRBD1	TRBV30	TRBJ1-5	CAWDTGVEPQHF	TGTGCCTGGGACACAGGGGTGGAGCCCCAGCATTTT
-	TRBD2	TRBV10-1	TRBJ2-7	CASSELRLAAFHEQYF	TGCGCCAGCAGTGAACTACGACTAGCGGCCTTCCACGAGCAGTACTTC
-	TRBD1	TRBV18	TRBJ1-6	CASSHTGVGGYNSPLHF	TGTGCCAGCTCACACACAGGGGTTGGGGGCTATAATTCACCCCTCCACTTT
-	-	TRBV7-2	TRBJ2-7	CASSLSPGLEQYF	TGTGCCAGCAGCTTATCGCCGGGACTCGAGCAGTACTTC
few	TRBD1	TRBV18	TRBJ1-6	CASSPGQGGNSPLHF	TGTGCCAGCTCACCCGGACAGGGAGGCAATTCACCCCTCCACTTT
few	-	TRBV7-2	TRBJ1-5	CASSLGSGGRQPQHF	TGTGCCAGCAGCTTAGGCTCGGGGGGACGTCAGCCCCAGCATTTT
-	-	TRBV19	TRBJ1-2	CASSIERNYGYTF	TGTGCCAGTAGTATTGAACGGAACTATGGCTACACCTTC
-	TRBD1	TRBV7-8	TRBJ2-7	CASSLRGGSYEQYF	TGTGCCAGCAGCTTACGAGGGGGCAGTTACGAGCAGTACTTC
-	TRBD1	TRBV4-1	TRBJ1-1	CASSQEKAGGTSSPEAFF	TGCGCCAGCAGCCAAGAAAAGGCAGGGGGGACTTCTAGCCCTGAAGCTTTCTTT
-	-	TRBV4-1	TRBJ1-1	CASILGTGDWTEAFF	TGCGCCAGCATTCTCGGCACGGGGGATTGGACTGAAGCTTTCTTT
-	-	TRBV30	TRBJ1-5	CAVGRGVFGQPQHF	TGTGCCGTAGGCCGCGGGGTTTTTGGTCAGCCCCAGCATTTT
-	TRBD1	TRBV4-1	TRBJ1-4	CASSLTTGGSEKLFF	TGCGCCAGCAGCCTCACGACAGGGGGCTCGGAAAAACTGTTTTTT
-	TRBD2	TRBV30	TRBJ2-3	CAEAGGPDTQYF	TGTGCCGAGGCGGGGGGGCCAGATACGCAGTATTTT
-	-	TRBV13	TRBJ2-7	CASSLIRGRSYEQYF	TGTGCCAGCAGCTTAATCAGGGGTAGGTCCTACGAGCAGTACTTC
-	-	TRBV30	TRBJ1-2	CAWKWGGYGYTF	TGTGCCTGGAAATGGGGGGGGTATGGCTACACCTTC
-	TRBD1	TRBV6-1	TRBJ1-1	CASSERVARRTGVTEAFF	TGTGCCAGCAGTGAACGGGTGGCCCGTAGGACAGGGGTCACTGAAGCTTTCTTT
-	-	TRBV27	TRBJ1-5	CASSLNRDQPQHF	TGTGCCAGCAGTTTGAACAGGGATCAGCCCCAGCATTTT
-	-	TRBV25-1	TRBJ1-3	CASSEGGAGGNTIYF	TGTGCCAGCAGTGAGGGAGGGGCCGGTGGAAACACCATATATTTT
few	-	TRBV30	TRBJ1-1	CACKRKPGSSRDTEAFF	TGTGCCTGCAAGCGCAAGCCAGGGTCCAGTAGGGACACTGAAGCTTTCTTT
-	-	TRBV6-5	TRBJ2-3	CASSYPNPTGTQYF	TGTGCCAGCAGTTACCCCAACCCGACGGGTACGCAGTATTTT
-	TRBD2	TRBV4-3	TRBJ2-1	CASSQDSGRNEQFF	TGCGCCAGCAGCCAAGATAGCGGGAGGAATGAGCAGTTCTTC
-	TRBD2	TRBV6-5	TRBJ2-7	CASSYSAGGFYEQYF	TGTGCCAGCAGTTACTCTGCGGGGGGCTTCTACGAGCAGTACTTC
few	TRBD1	TRBV19	TRBJ1-1	CASSMTGVNTEAFF	TGTGCCAGTAGTATGACAGGGGTGAACACTGAAGCTTTCTTT
-	-	TRBV12-2	TRBJ1-5	CASRLWYKQDSNQPQHF	TGTGCAAGTCGCTTATGGTATAAACAGGATAGCAATCAGCCCCAGCATTTT
-	-	TRBV4-1	TRBJ2-2	CASSQDRGWNTGELFF	TGCGCCAGCAGCCAAGATCGGGGATGGAACACCGGGGAGCTGTTTTTT
-	TRBD1	TRBV6-1	TRBJ2-3	CASSQQGDTQYF	TGTGCCAGCAGTCAACAGGGGGATACGCAGTATTTT
-	-	TRBV2	TRBJ1-1	CASSGPLVDTEAFF	TGTGCCAGCAGTGGCCCCTTGGTAGACACTGAAGCTTTCTTT
once	-	TRBV19	TRBJ1-2	CASSIGTGPGYGYTF	TGTGCCAGTAGTATAGGTACAGGGCCGGGCTATGGCTACACCTTC
-	-	TRBV30	TRBJ1-4	CAWSVARGGEKLFF	TGTGCCTGGAGTGTTGCACGGGGGGGTGAAAAACTGTTTTTT
once	-	TRBV7-9	TRBJ1-4	CASSLQGQSNEKLFF	TGTGCCAGCAGCTTACAGGGGCAAAGTAATGAAAAACTGTTTTTT
-	TRBD1	TRBV10-1	TRBJ1-2	CASSRDRATDGYTF	TGCGCCAGCAGCCGGGACAGGGCTACTGATGGCTACACCTTC
-	-	TRBV5-4	TRBJ1-1	CASSPTLNTEAFF	TGTGCCAGCAGCCCGACTCTTAACACTGAAGCTTTCTTT
-	-	TRBV6-5	TRBJ1-2	CASSPRSNYGYTF	TGTGCCAGCAGCCCAAGGAGTAACTATGGCTACACCTTC
-	-	TRBV6-1	TRBJ2-2	CASTSSVNTGELFF	TGTGCCAGCACGTCTAGCGTAAACACCGGGGAGCTGTTTTTT